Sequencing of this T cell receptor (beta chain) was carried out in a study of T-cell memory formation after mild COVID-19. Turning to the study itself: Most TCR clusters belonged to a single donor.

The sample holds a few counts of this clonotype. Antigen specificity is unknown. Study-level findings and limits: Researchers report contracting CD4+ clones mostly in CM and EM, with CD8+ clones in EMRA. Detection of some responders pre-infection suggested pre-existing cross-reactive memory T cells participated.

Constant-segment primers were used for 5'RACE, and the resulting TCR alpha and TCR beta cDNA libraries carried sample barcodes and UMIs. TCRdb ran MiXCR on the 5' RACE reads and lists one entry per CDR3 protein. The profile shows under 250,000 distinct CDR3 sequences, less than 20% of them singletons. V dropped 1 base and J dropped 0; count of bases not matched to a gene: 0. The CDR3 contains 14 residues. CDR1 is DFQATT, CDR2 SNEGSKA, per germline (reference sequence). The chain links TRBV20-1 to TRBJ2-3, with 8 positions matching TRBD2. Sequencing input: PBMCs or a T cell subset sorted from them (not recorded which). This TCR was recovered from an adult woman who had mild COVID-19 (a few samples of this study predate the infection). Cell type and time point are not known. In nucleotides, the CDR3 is TGCAGTGCTAGAGCGGGGGGGAGCACAGATACGCAGTATTTT. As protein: CSARAGGSTDTQYF.